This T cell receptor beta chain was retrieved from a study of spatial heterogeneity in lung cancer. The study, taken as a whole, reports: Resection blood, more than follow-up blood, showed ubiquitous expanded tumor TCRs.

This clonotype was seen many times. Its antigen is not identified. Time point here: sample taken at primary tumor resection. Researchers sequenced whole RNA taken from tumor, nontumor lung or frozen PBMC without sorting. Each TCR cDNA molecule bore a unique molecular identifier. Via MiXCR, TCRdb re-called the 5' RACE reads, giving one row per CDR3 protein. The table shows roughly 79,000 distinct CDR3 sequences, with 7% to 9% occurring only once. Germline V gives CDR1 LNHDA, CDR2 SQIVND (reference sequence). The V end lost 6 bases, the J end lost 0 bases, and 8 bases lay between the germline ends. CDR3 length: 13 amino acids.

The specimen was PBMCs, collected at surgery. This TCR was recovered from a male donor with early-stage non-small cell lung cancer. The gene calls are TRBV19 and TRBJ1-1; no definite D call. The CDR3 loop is CASSDTMNTEAFF. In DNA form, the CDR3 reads TGTGCCAGTAGCGATACAATGAACACTGAAGCTTTCTTT.